This is a list of T cell receptor beta chains from one sample in a study of T-cell memory formation after mild COVID-19. TCRdb processed the 5' RACE reads anew with MiXCR; each CDR3 protein has one entry. The sample includes approximately 400,000 distinct CDR3 sequences, around 17% seen only once; the top ten take 20% to 25%. The specimen was PBMCs or a T cell subset sorted from them (not recorded which). These receptors came from a young man who had mild COVID-19 (a few samples of this study predate the infection). Cell type and time point are not known. Both conserved end residues are part of each CDR3. The order of the fields is J gene, D gene, clone size, V gene, CDR3 length, CDR3 protein, CDR3 DNA. D genes are given only for firm matches. Only part of the rows carry a size: once, few, many, or a class if the clone is expanded.

J: TRBJ2-1
D: -
size: few
V: TRBV24-1
length: 15
CDR3: CATSDTAEDYNEQFF
DNA: TGTGCCACCAGTGATACCGCGGAAGACTACAATGAGCAGTTCTTC

J: TRBJ2-7
D: -
size: -
V: TRBV7-9
length: 14
CDR3: CASSRHGVTYEQYF
DNA: TGTGCCAGCAGCCGACATGGGGTAACCTACGAGCAGTACTTC

J: TRBJ2-7
D: -
size: few
V: TRBV20-1
length: 14
CDR3: CSAGEGAGSYEQYF
DNA: TGCAGTGCTGGAGAGGGGGCGGGGTCCTACGAGCAGTACTTC

J: TRBJ2-2
D: -
size: many
V: TRBV12-3/TRBV12-4
length: 13
CDR3: CASFQENTGELFF
DNA: TGTGCCAGCTTCCAGGAGAACACCGGGGAGCTGTTTTTT

J: TRBJ2-7
D: -
size: -
V: TRBV9
length: 14
CDR3: CASSVDLQGNEQYF
DNA: TGTGCCAGCAGCGTAGATCTACAGGGCAACGAGCAGTACTTC

J: TRBJ1-2
D: -
size: many
V: TRBV28
length: 14
CDR3: CASSLEAGRRGYTF
DNA: TGTGCCAGCAGTTTAGAGGCAGGGCGGAGGGGCTACACCTTC

J: TRBJ2-7
D: -
size: many
V: TRBV11-2
length: 12
CDR3: CASSPPTNEQYF
DNA: TGTGCCAGCAGCCCCCCGACAAACGAGCAGTACTTC

J: TRBJ1-4
D: -
size: -
V: TRBV7-8
length: 15
CDR3: CASSLYGRGDEKLFF
DNA: TGTGCCAGCAGCCTCTATGGGAGGGGGGATGAAAAACTGTTTTTT

J: TRBJ2-3
D: -
size: -
V: TRBV3-1
length: 14
CDR3: CATARDPSFDTQYF
DNA: TGTGCCACCGCAAGGGACCCTTCGTTCGATACGCAGTATTTT

J: TRBJ2-1
D: -
size: -
V: TRBV4-2
length: 14
CDR3: CASSQEGKGNEQFF
DNA: TGTGCCAGCAGCCAAGAAGGTAAAGGGAATGAGCAGTTCTTC

J: TRBJ2-3
D: TRBD1
size: -
V: TRBV11-2
length: 15
CDR3: CASSSWDSSTDTQYF
DNA: TGTGCCAGCAGCTCCTGGGACAGCTCCACAGATACGCAGTATTTT

J: TRBJ2-1
D: TRBD2
size: few
V: TRBV9
length: 15
CDR3: CASSPTSGGADEQFF
DNA: TGTGCCAGCAGCCCGACTAGCGGGGGGGCCGATGAGCAGTTCTTC

J: TRBJ1-2
D: -
size: -
V: TRBV18
length: 15
CDR3: CASSPPGAEDYGYTF
DNA: TGTGCCAGCTCACCACCAGGGGCGGAAGACTATGGCTACACCTTC

J: TRBJ2-1
D: -
size: few
V: TRBV7-9
length: 14
CDR3: CASSLAQVRNEQFF
DNA: TGTGCCAGCAGCTTAGCGCAGGTGCGCAATGAGCAGTTCTTC

J: TRBJ1-6
D: -
size: few
V: TRBV7-3
length: 13
CDR3: CASSALGGSPLHF
DNA: TGTGCCAGCAGCGCCCTTGGGGGGTCACCCCTCCACTTT

J: TRBJ2-1
D: -
size: -
V: TRBV29-1
length: 13
CDR3: CSVERRLGNEQFF
DNA: TGCAGCGTTGAGCGGCGGCTAGGGAATGAGCAGTTCTTC

J: TRBJ2-5
D: -
size: few
V: TRBV18
length: 16
CDR3: CASSPLEVGAGETQYF
DNA: TGTGCCAGCTCACCGCTCGAGGTGGGCGCCGGGGAGACCCAGTACTTC

J: TRBJ2-2
D: -
size: few
V: TRBV5-1
length: 14
CDR3: CASSLSTNTGELFF
DNA: TGCGCCAGCAGCCTGAGCACGAACACCGGGGAGCTGTTTTTT

J: TRBJ1-4
D: -
size: -
V: TRBV5-1
length: 14
CDR3: CASRVLSTNEKLFF
DNA: TGCGCCAGCAGGGTTTTGAGTACTAATGAAAAACTGTTTTTT

J: TRBJ2-5
D: TRBD1
size: -
V: TRBV5-8
length: 15
CDR3: CASSAGTGRKETQYF
DNA: TGTGCCAGCAGCGCCGGGACAGGGCGGAAAGAGACCCAGTACTTC

J: TRBJ2-3
D: TRBD1
size: few
V: TRBV5-1
length: 16
CDR3: CASSYLWGQSTDTQYF
DNA: TGCGCCAGCAGCTACCTATGGGGACAGAGCACAGATACGCAGTATTTT

J: TRBJ1-1
D: -
size: few
V: TRBV7-8
length: 13
CDR3: CASSYPPYTEAFF
DNA: TGTGCCAGCAGCTACCCACCGTACACTGAAGCTTTCTTT

J: TRBJ2-5
D: -
size: -
V: TRBV5-6
length: 12
CDR3: CASSDPAGTQYF
DNA: TGTGCCAGCAGCGACCCGGCGGGGACCCAGTACTTC

J: TRBJ2-5
D: -
size: -
V: TRBV7-2
length: 13
CDR3: CASSLAPLKTQYF
DNA: TGTGCCAGCAGCTTAGCGCCCTTGAAGACCCAGTACTTC

J: TRBJ1-2
D: -
size: -
V: TRBV4-3
length: 20
CDR3: CASSPQPAGGRLSADYGYTF
DNA: TGCGCCAGCAGCCCCCAGCCCGCCGGGGGGAGGCTAAGTGCGGACTATGGCTACACCTTC

J: TRBJ2-3
D: TRBD2
size: -
V: TRBV5-1
length: 16
CDR3: CASSSTSGGETDTQYF
DNA: TGCGCCAGCAGCTCCACCAGCGGGGGGGAGACAGATACGCAGTATTTT

J: TRBJ2-1
D: TRBD1
size: -
V: TRBV7-9
length: 17
CDR3: CASSLNGRQGFYNEQFF
DNA: TGTGCCAGCAGCTTAAATGGGCGACAGGGGTTCTACAATGAGCAGTTCTTC

J: TRBJ2-1
D: TRBD2
size: few
V: TRBV5-4
length: 15
CDR3: CASSWPGLADNEQFF
DNA: TGTGCCAGCAGCTGGCCGGGACTAGCGGACAATGAGCAGTTCTTC

J: TRBJ2-1
D: TRBD2
size: few
V: TRBV6-5
length: 15
CDR3: CASSYSMSGGNEQFF
DNA: TGTGCCAGCAGTTACTCGATGTCGGGGGGCAATGAGCAGTTCTTC

J: TRBJ1-1
D: -
size: few
V: TRBV7-3
length: 11
CDR3: CASSSTTEAFF
DNA: TGTGCCAGCAGCTCCACCACTGAAGCTTTCTTT

J: TRBJ1-1
D: -
size: -
V: TRBV7-6
length: 16
CDR3: CASSQPGEGENTEAFF
DNA: TGTGCCAGCAGCCAACCCGGGGAGGGGGAGAACACTGAAGCTTTCTTT

J: TRBJ1-5
D: -
size: -
V: TRBV30
length: 12
CDR3: CAWTPNNQPQHF
DNA: TGTGCCTGGACCCCGAACAATCAGCCCCAGCATTTT

J: TRBJ2-5
D: TRBD1
size: -
V: TRBV9
length: 15
CDR3: CASSAYRGRGETQYF
DNA: TGTGCCAGCAGCGCCTACAGGGGAAGGGGAGAGACCCAGTACTTC

J: TRBJ1-2
D: -
size: few
V: TRBV4-3
length: 15
CDR3: CASSQDRRDGYGYTF
DNA: TGCGCCAGCAGCCAAGATCGAAGGGACGGCTATGGCTACACCTTC

J: TRBJ1-5
D: TRBD1
size: many
V: TRBV7-2
length: 13
CDR3: CASSWDRNQPQHF
DNA: TGTGCCAGCAGCTGGGACAGGAATCAGCCCCAGCATTTT

J: TRBJ1-2
D: -
size: few
V: TRBV7-2
length: 15
CDR3: CASSQLEGSNYGYTF
DNA: TGTGCCAGCAGCCAGTTGGAGGGCAGCAACTATGGCTACACCTTC

J: TRBJ2-7
D: TRBD1
size: -
V: TRBV7-6
length: 16
CDR3: CASALETGPYSYEQYF
DNA: TGTGCCAGCGCCCTGGAGACAGGGCCTTACTCTTACGAGCAGTACTTC

J: TRBJ2-1
D: TRBD2
size: few
V: TRBV30
length: 13
CDR3: CAWITSGGNEQFF
DNA: TGTGCCTGGATTACTAGCGGGGGGAATGAGCAGTTCTTC

J: TRBJ2-4
D: -
size: few
V: TRBV20-1
length: 15
CDR3: CSAREAQLAKNIQYF
DNA: TGCAGTGCTAGAGAGGCCCAGCTAGCCAAAAACATTCAGTACTTC

J: TRBJ2-2
D: -
size: few
V: TRBV7-2
length: 14
CDR3: CASSSQGRAGELFF
DNA: TGTGCCAGCAGCTCGCAGGGGCGGGCCGGGGAGCTGTTTTTT

J: TRBJ2-1
D: TRBD1
size: few
V: TRBV2
length: 15
CDR3: CASSIKGGAYNEQFF
DNA: TGTGCCAGCAGTATCAAAGGGGGCGCCTACAATGAGCAGTTCTTC

J: TRBJ2-5
D: TRBD2
size: few
V: TRBV2
length: 16
CDR3: CASRKKASGYQETQYF
DNA: TGTGCCAGCAGGAAGAAGGCTAGCGGGTATCAAGAGACCCAGTACTTC

J: TRBJ2-5
D: -
size: -
V: TRBV4-3
length: 16
CDR3: CASSQEVAGLGKTQYF
DNA: TGCGCCAGCAGCCAAGAGGTAGCCGGGCTTGGGAAGACCCAGTACTTC

J: TRBJ2-1
D: TRBD2
size: many
V: TRBV4-2
length: 15
CDR3: CASSHGLAGVNEQFF
DNA: TGTGCCAGCAGCCATGGACTAGCGGGGGTAAATGAGCAGTTCTTC

J: TRBJ2-7
D: -
size: -
V: TRBV30
length: 13
CDR3: CAWSVTGNDEQYF
DNA: TGTGCCTGGAGTGTTACGGGAAATGACGAGCAGTACTTC